This entry lists 20 T cell receptor beta chains sequenced from one sample in a study of beta chain features in type 1 diabetes (dated by TCRdb to about 2018). Broad study findings and their caveats: In all four CD4+ subsets, TCRB CDR3 length was moderately but significantly shorter in type 1 diabetes patients.

Library preparation was by the immunoSEQ multiplex PCR assay. The High Capacity cDNA Reverse Transcription Kit was used to reverse transcribe all of the isolated RNA, meaning that expressed TCRB transcripts were what got sequenced. This immuneACCESS table, as held by TCRdb, lists in-frame sequences with V and J called but not all clones. Of the missing ones, under half trace to an unresolved V gene in checked studies; the others have no known cause. Recorded for this sample are 150,000 to 200,000 clones; about 63% of them occurred a single time. The biggest ten clones account for about 0.1% of the sample. Their antigen targets remain unknown. Sample: naive CD4+ T cells from blood. Per the publication, the cell subset or site label means: true naive CD4+ T cells. The receptor set was obtained from a man under 40 with type 1 diabetes.

The CDR3 DNA is TGTGCGGGGACGAGACGAACCGGGGAGCTGTTTTTT. Encoded protein: CAGTRRTGELFF. V gene TRBV30 combines with J gene TRBJ2-2, with D possibly called TRBD1 or TRBD2 (5 bases each). CDR3 size: 12 residues. Germline loops: CDR1 GTSNPN, CDR2 SVGIG (reference sequence).

This chain links TRBV10-3 with TRBJ2-6; D may correspond to TRBD1 or TRBD2 (5 bases each). The CDR3 consists of 16 residues. Trimming took 0 bases from V and 7 from J, leaving 13 bases between them. Germline V gives CDR1 ENHRY, CDR2 SYGVKD. The CDR3 sequence: CAISESSGPIANVLTF. CDR3 coding DNA: TGTGCCATCAGTGAGTCATCGGGGCCCATAGCCAACGTCCTGACTTTC.

This clone turned up a few times. In nucleotides, the CDR3 is TGTGCCAGCAGCTTAGTAGAGGCAGAGACCCAGTACTTC. It codes for CASSLVEAETQYF. The J gene is TRBJ2-5, the V gene TRBV7-2; D is uncertain. This CDR3 is 13 amino acids long. Between the trimmed V and J ends, which lost 1 base and 4 bases, there was a span of 7 bases. The V gene's germline CDR1 is SGHTA and CDR2 FQGNSA.

This clone turned up a few times. The chain employs TRBV28 and TRBJ2-5, with 8 bases matching TRBD1. The CDR3 covers 15 residues. Losses at the gene ends were 2 bases for V and 5 bases for J; bases not matched to a gene: 7. Per the germline V gene, CDR1 is MDHEN and CDR2 is SYDVKM. CDR3 sequence: CASSLPRGRRETQYF. In DNA form, the CDR3 reads TGTGCCAGCAGTTTACCCAGGGGGCGCCGGGAGACCCAGTACTTC.

The chain recombines TRBV5-6 with TRBJ2-3; D gene unclear. In germline, CDR1 is SGHDT, CDR2 YYEEEE. The CDR3 has 13 residues. The ends were cut back, 0 bases at V and 4 bases at J, with 6 bases in the middle. CDR3 in DNA: TGTGCCAGCAGCTTGGATCCCCCAGATACGCAGTATTTT. It yields the protein CASSLDPPDTQYF.

This sequence joins TRBV7-9 and TRBJ2-2; D remains unclear. Germline V lookup: CDR1 SEHNR, CDR2 FQNEAQ (reference sequence). The CDR3 is made up of 16 amino acids. V dropped 3 bases and J dropped 4 bases, with 15 bases sitting between them. The CDR3 is CASSFQSGVFTGELFF. CDR3 sequence (DNA): TGTGCCAGCAGCTTCCAGTCTGGGGTGTTCACCGGGGAGCTGTTTTTT. Combining the CDR3 with reference TRBV7-9 and TRBJ2-2 gives the whole variable domain DTGVSQNPRHKITKRGQNVTFRCDPISEHNRLYWYRQTLGQGPEFLTYFQNEAQLEKSRLLSDRFSAERPKGSFSTLEIQRTEQGDSAMYLCASSFQSGVFTGELFFGEGSRLTVL.

Regarding this clone: Mismatch with germline at one junction end may stem from a read error. The chain couples TRBV4-3 to TRBJ2-7; possibly TRBD2 for D (5 bases). The CDR3 is 15 residues long. CDR1 and CDR2 (germline): LGHNA, YSLEER. CDR3 nucleotides: TGCGCCAGCAGCCAAGACGGATGGCTAGCCTATGAGCAGTACTTC. It encodes CASSQDGWLAYEQYF.

The chain recombines TRBV13 with TRBJ2-3; TRBD2 might be the D (6 bases). Germline lookup yields CDR1 PRHDT and CDR2 FYEKMQ (reference sequence). This CDR3 contains 14 residues. Trimming left V 5 bases short and J 6 bases short, with 15 bases between. The CDR3 nucleotides read TGTGCCAGCAGCACCCAGGAGGGTTCGGATACGCAGTATTTT. Residues: CASSTQEGSDTQYF.

The genes are TRBV29-1 and TRBJ2-2, with TRBD1 matching 8 bases. The germline V gene has CDR1 SQVTM and CDR2 ANQGSEA. The CDR3 extends over 14 amino acids. V was clipped by 7 bases and J by 0 bases; unmatched bases: 4. The CDR3 nucleotides are TGCAGCGGGGCAGGGGGCCCGAACACCGGGGAGCTGTTTTTT. Protein product: CSGAGGPNTGELFF.

The chain links TRBV5-1 to TRBJ2-3, with 8 bases matching TRBD2. The CDR3 extends over 15 amino acids. Germline CDR1 SGHRS, CDR2 YFSETQ. Trimming at V came to 1 base and at J to 9 bases, leaving 10 bases not matched to a gene. CDR3 nucleotide sequence: TGCGCCAGCAGCTTGTCGGGAGCGGGGGCCGAGACGCAGTATTTT. This sequence encodes CASSLSGAGAETQYF.

The chain recombines TRBV13 with TRBJ2-7; D is ambiguous. Germline CDR1 reads PRHDT; CDR2 reads FYEKMQ (reference sequence). V was trimmed by 7 bases and J by 3 bases, leaving 16 bases between them. This CDR3 comprises 14 residues. The CDR3 DNA follows: TGTGCCAGCACCAGAAAAATCGAGCGCTACGAGCAGTACTTC. It specifies CASTRKIERYEQYF. Using reference TRBV13 and TRBJ2-7 for the parts outside the CDR3, the full variable domain is AAGVIQSPRHLIKEKRETATLKCYPIPRHDTVYWYQQGPGQDPQFLISFYEKMQSDKGSIPDRFSAQQFSDYHSELNMSSLELGDSALYFCASTRKIERYEQYFGPGTRLTVT.

DNA of the CDR3: TGTGCCAGCAGCTTAGAGGTACAGCCGGGGGCCCAGTACTTC. Protein: CASSLEVQPGAQYF. The V gene is TRBV11-2, the J gene TRBJ2-5, with a tentative D call TRBD2 (6 bases). CDR1 is SGHAT and CDR2 is FQNNGV in the germline V gene. This CDR3 spans 14 amino acids. With 0 bases removed from V and 9 bases from J, the gap between germline ends came to 14 bases. Drawing the rest from reference TRBV11-2 and TRBJ2-5, the complete variable domain is EAGVAQSPRYKIIEKRQSVAFWCNPISGHATLYWYQQILGQGPKLLIQFQNNGVVDDSQLPKDRFSAERLKGVDSTLKIQPAKLEDSAVYLCASSLEVQPGAQYFGPGTRLLVL.

Of note for this clone: The same CDR3 also results from other DNA sequences found in this sample. V and J are TRBV5-1 and TRBJ2-5; D gene uncertain. CDR1 is SGHRS and CDR2 is YFSETQ in the germline V gene. CDR3 length: 12 residues. Trimming pared 3 bases from V and 1 base from J, leaving 4 bases between. The chain's CDR3 is CASSSTQETQYF. The CDR3 DNA reads TGCGCCAGCAGCTCAACCCAAGAGACCCAGTACTTC. Supplemented by reference TRBV5-1 and TRBJ2-5, the full variable domain reads KAGVTQTPRYLIKTRGQQVTLSCSPISGHRSVSWYQQTPGQGLQFLFEYFSETQRNKGNFPGRFSGRQFSNSRSEMNVSTLELGDSALYLCASSSTQETQYFGPGTRLLVL.

This clone has only a few counts. The sample has other DNA sequences that encode this CDR3 too. The CDR3 DNA sequence: TGCAGCGTCGCCGGGTCCACAGATACGCAGTATTTT. Amino acid sequence: CSVAGSTDTQYF. V usage is TRBV29-1 and J usage is TRBJ2-3; D is ambiguous. The CDR3 has 12 amino acids. V gave up 6 bases and J gave up 2 bases, with 9 bases separating them. In germline, CDR1 is SQVTM, CDR2 ANQGSEA.

The chain combines TRBV6-5 with TRBJ2-1; TRBD1 agrees at 8 bases. The V gene's germline CDR1 is MNHEY and CDR2 SVGAGI. CDR3 length: 16 residues. V trimming: 2 bases; J trimming: 3 bases; junction bases outside the gene matches: 6. The CDR3 protein is CASSYRTGTRYNEQFF. CDR3 nucleotides: TGTGCCAGCAGTTACCGGACAGGGACCCGCTACAATGAGCAGTTCTTC.

Points on this clone: Other DNA sequences in the sample encode the same CDR3. The chain is built from TRBV10-3 and TRBJ2-7; D not certain. V was clipped by 2 bases and J by 4 bases, with 6 bases between them. The CDR3 extends over 12 amino acids. CDR1 ENHRY and CDR2 SYGVKD come from the germline V gene. This CDR3 reads CAISEETYEQYF. CDR3 nucleotide sequence: TGTGCCATCAGTGAGGAGACATACGAGCAGTACTTC.

The V gene is TRBV9, the J gene TRBJ2-1; D remains unclear. Germline CDR1 and CDR2: SGDLS and YYNGEE. The CDR3 runs to 13 residues. The V gene lost 0 bases and the J gene lost 3 bases, with 4 bases spanning the gap. The CDR3 reads CASSVAIYNEQFF. The DNA of the CDR3 is TGTGCCAGCAGCGTAGCTATCTACAATGAGCAGTTCTTC.

This sequence joins TRBV7-9 and TRBJ2-1; tentative D call: TRBD2 (5 bases). V shed 0 bases and J shed 10 bases, with 13 bases lying between them. The CDR3 is made up of 14 amino acids. CDR1 SEHNR and CDR2 FQNEAQ come from the germline V gene (reference sequence). This CDR3 is CASSLARETVEQFF. Here the CDR3 DNA reads TGTGCCAGCAGCTTAGCAAGGGAGACTGTAGAGCAGTTCTTC. Full variable domain (rest looked up from reference TRBV7-9 and TRBJ2-1): DTGVSQNPRHKITKRGQNVTFRCDPISEHNRLYWYRQTLGQGPEFLTYFQNEAQLEKSRLLSDRFSAERPKGSFSTLEIQRTEQGDSAMYLCASSLARETVEQFFGPGTRLTVL.

The gene calls are TRBV29-1 and TRBJ2-3, with D possibly TRBD2 on 5 matching bases. Per germline, CDR1 SQVTM and CDR2 ANQGSEA. The germline V and J ends were trimmed by 8 bases and 4 bases, with 16 bases remaining between them. CDR3 length: 13 amino acids. The CDR3 loop reads CSTRTGVSDTQYF. The DNA for the CDR3 is TGCAGCACCCGGACTGGGGTATCAGATACGCAGTATTTT.

The chain recombines TRBV7-8 with TRBJ2-1; 7 bases are a match to TRBD1. Trimming cost V 5 bases and J 7 bases; bases outside gene matches: 14. Germline V gives CDR1 SGHVS, CDR2 FQNEAQ. This CDR3 contains 16 residues. The CDR3 reads CASSLRDRVSGNEQFF. The CDR3 coding sequence is TGTGCCAGCAGCCTAAGAGACAGGGTTAGTGGGAATGAGCAGTTCTTC.